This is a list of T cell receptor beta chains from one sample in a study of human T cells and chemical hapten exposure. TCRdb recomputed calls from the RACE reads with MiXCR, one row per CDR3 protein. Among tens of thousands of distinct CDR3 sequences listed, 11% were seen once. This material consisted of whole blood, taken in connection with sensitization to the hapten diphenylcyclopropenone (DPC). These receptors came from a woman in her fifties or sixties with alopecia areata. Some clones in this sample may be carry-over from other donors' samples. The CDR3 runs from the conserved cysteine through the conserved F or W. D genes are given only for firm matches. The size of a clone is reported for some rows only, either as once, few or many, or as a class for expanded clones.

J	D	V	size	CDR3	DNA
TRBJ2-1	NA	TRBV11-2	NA	CASSLAPGGGSSYNEQFF	TGTGCCAGCAGCTTAGCCCCCGGGGGCGGAAGCTCCTACAATGAGCAGTTCTTC
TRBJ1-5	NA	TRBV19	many	CASRSRDQPQHF	TGTGCCAGTAGGAGCAGGGATCAGCCCCAGCATTTT
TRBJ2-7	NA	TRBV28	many	CASSSPRMGNYEQYF	TGTGCCAGCAGTTCCCCACGAATGGGGAACTACGAGCAGTACTTC
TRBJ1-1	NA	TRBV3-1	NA	CASSQSKGDIMNTEAFF	TGTGCCAGCAGCCAAAGTAAGGGAGACATCATGAACACTGAAGCTTTCTTT
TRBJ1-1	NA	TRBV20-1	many	CSASQGFGSEAFF	TGCAGTGCTAGTCAGGGATTCGGTTCTGAAGCTTTCTTT
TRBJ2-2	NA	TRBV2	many	CAGRGRSNTGELFF	TGTGCCGGACGAGGCCGATCGAACACCGGGGAGCTGTTTTTT
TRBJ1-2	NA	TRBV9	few	CASSARTVNGYTF	TGTGCCAGCAGCGCACGGACAGTTAATGGCTACACCTTC
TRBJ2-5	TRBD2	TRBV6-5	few	CASSPSGSVTQYF	TGTGCCAGCAGCCCTAGCGGGAGCGTGACCCAGTACTTC
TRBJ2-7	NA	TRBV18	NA	CASSPLDKATYEQYF	TGTGCCAGCTCCCCCCTGGACAAGGCCACCTACGAGCAGTACTTC
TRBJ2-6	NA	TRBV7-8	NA	CASSLEVRRSGANVLTF	TGTGCCAGCAGCTTAGAGGTCAGGCGATCTGGGGCCAACGTCCTGACTTTC
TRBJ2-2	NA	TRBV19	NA	CASKERHARTTNTGELFF	TGTGCCAGTAAGGAGAGACACGCTAGAACAACGAACACCGGGGAGCTGTTTTTT
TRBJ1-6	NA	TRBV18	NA	CASSPVSSYNSPLHF	TGTGCCAGCTCACCCGTAAGCTCCTATAATTCACCCCTCCACTTT
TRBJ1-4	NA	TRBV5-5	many	CASSLGGIGRLFF	TGTGCCAGCAGCTTGGGCGGCATTGGACGACTGTTTTTT
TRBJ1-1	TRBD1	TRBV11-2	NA	CASSLGQGSAFF	TGTGCCAGCAGCTTGGGACAGGGTTCGGCTTTCTTT
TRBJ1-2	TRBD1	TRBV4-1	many	CASSRRQGSNYGYTF	TGCGCCAGCAGCCGCCGACAGGGGAGTAACTATGGCTACACCTTC
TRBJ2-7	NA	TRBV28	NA	CASSLRRAHSYEQYF	TGTGCCAGCAGTTTACGTCGGGCCCACTCCTACGAGCAGTACTTC
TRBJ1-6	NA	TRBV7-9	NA	CASSLSPLGARSPLHF	TGTGCCAGCAGTTTATCCCCTCTAGGGGCTCGGTCACCCCTCCACTTT
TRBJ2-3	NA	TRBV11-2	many	CASSLDAGDTQYF	TGTGCCAGCAGCTTAGATGCGGGGGATACGCAGTATTTT
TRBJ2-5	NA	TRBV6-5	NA	CASTNHQAQYF	TGTGCCAGCACAAACCACCAGGCCCAGTACTTC
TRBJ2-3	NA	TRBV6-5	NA	CASSRDTTDTQYF	TGTGCCAGCAGCCGCGACACGACAGATACGCAGTATTTT
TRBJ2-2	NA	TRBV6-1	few	CASTPDLVGWELFF	TGTGCCAGCACCCCTGACTTAGTAGGATGGGAGCTGTTTTTT
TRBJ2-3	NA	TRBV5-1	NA	CASSLRRDALDTQYF	TGCGCCAGCAGCTTGCGTCGGGACGCTTTGGATACGCAGTATTTT
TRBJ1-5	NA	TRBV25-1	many	CASSGSSNQPQHF	TGTGCCAGCAGTGGCAGTAGCAATCAGCCCCAGCATTTT
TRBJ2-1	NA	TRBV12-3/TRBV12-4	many	CASSFQTRDEQFF	TGTGCCAGCAGTTTCCAAACCCGCGATGAGCAGTTCTTC
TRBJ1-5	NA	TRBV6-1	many	CASSEISGGRNQPQHF	TGTGCCAGCAGTGAAATTTCTGGGGGCCGCAATCAGCCCCAGCATTTT
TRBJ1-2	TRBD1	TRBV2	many	CASRPNSGTGIGGYTF	TGTGCCAGCAGACCTAATTCCGGGACAGGGATCGGTGGCTACACCTTC
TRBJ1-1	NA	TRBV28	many	CASSLVGFTEAFF	TGTGCCAGCAGTTTAGTAGGGTTCACTGAAGCTTTCTTT
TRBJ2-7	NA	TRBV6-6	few	CASSQILGEQYF	TGTGCCAGCAGTCAAATCCTTGGCGAGCAGTACTTC
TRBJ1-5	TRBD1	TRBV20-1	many	CSARDRGQGSQPQHF	TGCAGTGCTAGAGATAGGGGACAGGGATCTCAGCCCCAGCATTTT
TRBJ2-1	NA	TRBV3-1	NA	CASSPLRDNEQFF	TGTGCCAGCAGCCCCCTCCGGGACAATGAGCAGTTCTTC
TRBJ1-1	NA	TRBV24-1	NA	CATRTDMNTEAFF	TGTGCCACCAGGACGGACATGAACACTGAAGCTTTCTTT
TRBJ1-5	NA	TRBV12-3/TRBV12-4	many	CASSPFGGGQPQHF	TGTGCCAGCAGCCCCTTCGGGGGGGGGCAGCCCCAGCATTTT
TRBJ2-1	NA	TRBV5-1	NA	CASSFALRGREHNEQFF	TGCGCCAGCAGCTTCGCCCTGAGGGGCAGGGAACACAATGAGCAGTTCTTC
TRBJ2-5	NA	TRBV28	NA	CASSIPGAMAETQYF	TGTGCCAGCAGTATTCCAGGGGCAATGGCTGAGACCCAGTACTTC
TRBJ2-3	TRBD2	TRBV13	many	CASSLRGRADTQYF	TGTGCCAGCAGCTTGCGCGGGAGGGCAGATACGCAGTATTTT